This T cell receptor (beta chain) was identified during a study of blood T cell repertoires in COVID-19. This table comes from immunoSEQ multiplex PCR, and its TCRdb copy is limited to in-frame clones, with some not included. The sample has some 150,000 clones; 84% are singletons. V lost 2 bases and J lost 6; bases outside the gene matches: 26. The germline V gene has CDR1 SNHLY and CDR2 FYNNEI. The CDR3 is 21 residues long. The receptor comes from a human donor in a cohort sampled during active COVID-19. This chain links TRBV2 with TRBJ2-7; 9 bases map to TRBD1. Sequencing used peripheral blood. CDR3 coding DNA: TGTGCCAGCAGTGAACGGTCCCCTCCCGGCCCGAACAGGGGGCCGGATGGCGAGCAGTACGTC. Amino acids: CASSERSPPGPNRGPDGEQYV.